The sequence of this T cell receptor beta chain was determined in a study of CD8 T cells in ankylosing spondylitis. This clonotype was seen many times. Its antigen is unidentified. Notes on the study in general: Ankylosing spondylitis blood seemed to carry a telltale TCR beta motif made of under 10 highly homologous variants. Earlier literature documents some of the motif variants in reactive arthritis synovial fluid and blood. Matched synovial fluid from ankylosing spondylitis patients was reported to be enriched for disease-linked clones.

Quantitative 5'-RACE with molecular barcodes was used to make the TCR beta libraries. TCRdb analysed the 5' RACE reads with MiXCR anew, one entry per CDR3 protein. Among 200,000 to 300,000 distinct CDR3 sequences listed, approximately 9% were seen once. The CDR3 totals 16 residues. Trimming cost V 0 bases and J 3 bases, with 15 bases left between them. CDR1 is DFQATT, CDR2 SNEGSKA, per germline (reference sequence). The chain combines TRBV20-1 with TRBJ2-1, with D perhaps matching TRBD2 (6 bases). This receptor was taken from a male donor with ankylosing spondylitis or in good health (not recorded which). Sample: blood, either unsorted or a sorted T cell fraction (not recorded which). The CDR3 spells CSARDPPSARYNEQFF. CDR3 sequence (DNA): TGCAGTGCTAGAGATCCCCCTAGCGCGCGCTACAATGAGCAGTTCTTC.